This TCR beta chain was obtained from a study of Ad26.COV2.S vaccination and SARS-CoV-2 variants. Background on the study: Donor had been placed in the Ad26.COV2.S arm of the COV1001 trial.

Notes on the study in general: Participants in the vaccine arm had higher spike-specific TCR breadth; placebo recipients had lower. Breadth measured for non-spike TCRs was similar across vaccine and placebo recipients.

Sequencing was performed with immunoSEQ multiplex PCR; in TCRdb, only in-frame clones are kept and a portion is missing. The sample contains under 600,000 clones, about 88% of which appear only once. Details on this clone: The antigen remains unidentified.

Trimming took off 1 base at V and 1 base at J, with 8 bases between the two ends. CDR3 size: 14 residues. Germline values: CDR1 SGHKS, CDR2 YYEKEE (reference sequence). The sample's treatment: roughly 20 received Ad26.COV2.S at low or high dose, single or two shots; a few received placebo; per-sample allocation not given. Vaccine and placebo recipients were sampled on day 63 after the first injection. Immunization relied on an Ad26 vector, which expressed Wuhan-strain SARS-CoV-2 spike. Sample: peripheral blood, taken in a trial of Ad26.COV2.S vaccine versus placebo. The chain links TRBV5-5 to TRBJ1-1; D is unclear. The sequence was collected from a person between 18 and 60 years old who received the Ad26.COV2.S COVID-19 vaccine or a placebo. This CDR3 reads CASSLRVGNTEAFF. In DNA, the CDR3 is TGTGCCAGCAGCTTGCGGGTGGGGAACACTGAAGCTTTCTTT. The whole variable domain, filled in from reference TRBV5-5 and TRBJ1-1, reads DAGVTQSPTHLIKTRGQQVTLRCSPISGHKSVSWYQQVLGQGPQFIFQYYEKEERGRGNFPDRFSARQFPNYSSELNVNALLLGDSALYLCASSLRVGNTEAFFGQGTRLTVV.